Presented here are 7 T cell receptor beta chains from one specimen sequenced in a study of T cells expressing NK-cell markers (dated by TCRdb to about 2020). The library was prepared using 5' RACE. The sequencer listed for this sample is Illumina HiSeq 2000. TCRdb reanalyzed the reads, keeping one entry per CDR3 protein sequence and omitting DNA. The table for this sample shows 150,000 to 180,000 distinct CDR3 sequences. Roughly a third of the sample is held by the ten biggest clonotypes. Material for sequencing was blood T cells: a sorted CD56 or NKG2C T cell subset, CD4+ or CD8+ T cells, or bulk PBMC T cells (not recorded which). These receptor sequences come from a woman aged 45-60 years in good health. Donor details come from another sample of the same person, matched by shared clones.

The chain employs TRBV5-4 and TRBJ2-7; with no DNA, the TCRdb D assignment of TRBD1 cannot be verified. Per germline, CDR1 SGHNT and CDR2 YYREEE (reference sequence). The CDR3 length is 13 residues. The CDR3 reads CASSLGRQYEQYF.

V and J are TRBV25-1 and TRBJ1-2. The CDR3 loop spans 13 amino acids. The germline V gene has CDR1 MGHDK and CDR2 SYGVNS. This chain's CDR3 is CASSIAGNYGYTF.

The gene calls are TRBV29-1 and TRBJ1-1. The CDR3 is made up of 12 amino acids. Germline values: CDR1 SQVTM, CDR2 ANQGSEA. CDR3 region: CSVQALGTEAFF.

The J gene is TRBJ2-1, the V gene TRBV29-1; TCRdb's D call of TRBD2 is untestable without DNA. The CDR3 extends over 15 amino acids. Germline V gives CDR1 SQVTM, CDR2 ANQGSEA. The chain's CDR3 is CSVEDPSGNYNEQFF.

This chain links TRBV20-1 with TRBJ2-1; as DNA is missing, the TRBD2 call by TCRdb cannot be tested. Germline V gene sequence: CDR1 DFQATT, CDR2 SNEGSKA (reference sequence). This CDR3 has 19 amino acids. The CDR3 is CSARGSGLAGGTPYNEQFF.

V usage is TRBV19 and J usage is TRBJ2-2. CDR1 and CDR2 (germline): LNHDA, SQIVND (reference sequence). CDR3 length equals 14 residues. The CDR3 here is CASSITANTGELFF. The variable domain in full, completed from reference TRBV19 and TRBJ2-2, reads DGGITQSPKYLFRKEGQNVTLSCEQNLNHDAMYWYRQDPGQGLRLIYYSQIVNDFQKGDIAEGYSVSREKKESFPLTVTSAQKNPTAFYLCASSITANTGELFFGEGSRLTVL.

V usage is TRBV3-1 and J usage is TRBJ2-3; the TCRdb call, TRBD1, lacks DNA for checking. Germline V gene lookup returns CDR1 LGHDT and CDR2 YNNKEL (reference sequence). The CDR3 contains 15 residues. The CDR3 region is CASSQEGGEGDTQYF.